These T cell receptor beta chains were read from a single sample in a study of T cell repertoires in cytomegalovirus infection. Their cognate antigens are unknown. TCRdb itself ran the reads through MiXCR, one entry per CDR3 protein. Among hundreds of thousands of distinct CDR3 sequences listed, under 40% were seen once. The sample consisted of cultured CD8+ T cells from PBMCs, taken from culture after CMV antigen stimulation. These TCRs come from a human donor in good health (CMV status not recorded). Some clones in this sample may be carry-over from other donors' samples. CDR3s include the opening cysteine and the closing phenylalanine or tryptophan. A D gene is named only where the DNA matches it firmly. Size is omitted from some rows. Given values are once, few, many or a class for expanded clones.

NA | TRBJ2-1 | few | TRBV5-6 | CASTVGTPYNEQFF | TGTGCCAGCACGGTCGGGACACCTTACAATGAGCAGTTCTTC
NA | TRBJ1-2 | many | TRBV12-3/TRBV12-4 | CARKEGDGYTF | TGTGCCAGGAAAGAGGGGGATGGCTACACCTTC
NA | TRBJ2-1 | few | TRBV7-6 | CASSLKRTGWNEQFF | TGTGCCAGCAGCTTAAAAAGAACGGGGTGGAATGAGCAGTTCTTC
NA | TRBJ1-1 | NA | TRBV20-1 | CSATPGDTEAFF | TGCAGTGCTACTCCGGGAGACACTGAAGCTTTCTTT
TRBD1 | TRBJ1-1 | many | TRBV7-9 | CASSLGQGAPNEAFF | TGTGCCAGCAGCTTAGGACAGGGGGCGCCGAATGAAGCTTTCTTT
NA | TRBJ2-1 | NA | TRBV29-1 | CSVKEGASNEQFF | TGCAGCGTTAAAGAAGGGGCCAGCAATGAGCAGTTCTTC
TRBD2 | TRBJ2-1 | NA | TRBV27 | CASSPSGVHEQFF | TGTGCCAGCAGCCCTAGCGGGGTTCATGAGCAGTTCTTC
NA | TRBJ2-7 | NA | TRBV6-2/TRBV6-3 | CASSYRISYEQYF | TGTGCCAGCAGTTATCGCATCTCCTACGAGCAGTACTTC
TRBD2 | TRBJ2-1 | few | TRBV19 | CASRELAGSYSYNEQFF | TGTGCCAGTAGAGAACTAGCGGGGTCCTACTCCTACAATGAGCAGTTCTTC
TRBD1 | TRBJ1-2 | NA | TRBV13 | CASGGQEKRRDGYTF | TGTGCCAGCGGCGGACAGGAAAAAAGAAGGGATGGCTACACCTTC
NA | TRBJ1-1 | NA | TRBV7-2 | CASNKRGGWGSPLNTEAFF | TGTGCCAGCAACAAAAGGGGGGGGTGGGGCTCCCCCTTGAACACTGAAGCTTTCTTT
TRBD1 | TRBJ2-7 | NA | TRBV10-3 | CAIRGRGLGYEQYF | TGTGCCATCAGGGGCAGGGGGCTAGGCTACGAGCAGTACTTC
TRBD1 | TRBJ1-5 | few | TRBV15 | CATSRGQGNQPQHF | TGTGCCACCAGCAGAGGACAGGGTAATCAGCCCCAGCATTTT
NA | TRBJ1-1 | NA | TRBV14 | CASSQDRWYWDRNTEAFF | TGTGCCAGCAGCCAAGACCGGTGGTATTGGGATCGGAACACTGAAGCTTTCTTT
TRBD2 | TRBJ2-5 | NA | TRBV7-6 | CASSFSGGEETQYF | TGTGCCAGCAGCTTTAGCGGGGGGGAGGAGACCCAGTACTTC
NA | TRBJ2-1 | few | TRBV19 | CASSNFQSSYNEQFF | TGTGCCAGTAGTAATTTCCAGAGCTCCTACAATGAGCAGTTCTTC
NA | TRBJ1-5 | many | TRBV7-8 | CASSLSSRSNQPQHF | TGTGCCAGCAGCTTAAGTAGTCGGAGCAATCAGCCCCAGCATTTT
NA | TRBJ1-5 | many | TRBV7-8 | CAHTRDHSNQPQHF | TGTGCCCATACCCGGGACCATAGCAATCAGCCCCAGCATTTT
NA | TRBJ1-1 | few | TRBV14 | CASSQGQALPFF | TGTGCCAGCAGCCAAGGGCAGGCCTTACCTTTCTTT
NA | TRBJ2-1 | NA | TRBV15 | CATSREAGHSYNEQFF | TGTGCCACCAGCAGAGAGGCGGGTCATTCCTACAATGAGCAGTTCTTC
NA | TRBJ2-2 | few | TRBV6-5 | CASSAVGNTGELFF | TGTGCCAGCAGTGCGGTGGGGAACACCGGGGAGCTGTTTTTT
TRBD1 | TRBJ1-2 | NA | TRBV12-3/TRBV12-4 | CASSRPGQQFYGYTF | TGTGCCAGCAGTCGTCCGGGACAGCAATTCTATGGCTACACCTTC
NA | TRBJ2-1 | NA | TRBV29-1 | CSVGSGEQFF | TGCAGCGTTGGGAGTGGTGAGCAGTTCTTC
NA | TRBJ2-1 | few | TRBV4-3 | CASSQGLPLWDEQFF | TGCGCCAGCAGCCAAGGGTTGCCCCTTTGGGATGAGCAGTTCTTC
NA | TRBJ1-6 | NA | TRBV15 | CATSSGTYNSPLHF | TGTGCCACCAGCAGCGGCACCTATAATTCACCCCTCCACTTT
NA | TRBJ2-6 | NA | TRBV6-6 | CASRPSGGLGSGANVLTF | TGTGCCAGCAGGCCGAGCGGCGGGCTAGGATCTGGGGCCAACGTCCTGACTTTC
NA | TRBJ2-3 | NA | TRBV7-9 | CASSPGPSTF | TGTGCCAGCAGCCCGGGACCCTCAACTTTT
NA | TRBJ2-3 | NA | TRBV7-6 | CASSLFVLTRRASTDTQYF | TGTGCCAGCAGCTTGTTTGTATTGACCAGGCGTGCTAGCACAGATACGCAGTATTTT
NA | TRBJ2-3 | NA | TRBV7-9 | CASSPPRLTDTQYF | TGTGCCAGCAGCCCCCCGCGTTTGACAGATACGCAGTATTTT